These 22 T cell receptor beta chains were sequenced from one sample in a study of shared clonotypes between healthy human individuals. Only in-frame clones appear in the TCRdb table, and some are missing; sequencing was by immunoSEQ multiplex PCR. This sample has about 2.3 million clones; roughly 93% occur once, and the top ten carry 0.35% to 0.5%. The sequenced material came from naive CD4+ T cells from PBMCs. Described subset: CD45RA+ positively selected. Source of these receptors: a man in his late teens or twenties in good health. Some clones in this sample may be carry-over from other donors' samples.

The V call is TRBV6-1, the J call TRBJ1-4; TRBD1 agrees at 10 bases. The germline V gene has CDR1 MNHNS and CDR2 SASEGT. CDR3 size: 15 residues. V was pared by 3 bases and J by 6 bases, with 4 bases of the junction left unmatched. CDR3 protein: CASSDPGQGYEKLFF. Here the CDR3 DNA reads TGTGCCAGCAGTGACCCGGGACAGGGGTATGAAAAACTGTTTTTT.

This clone was seen only once. The genes are TRBV5-4 and TRBJ1-3; possible D gene TRBD1, 6 bases. The germline V and J ends were trimmed by 8 bases and 0 bases, with 15 bases remaining between them. This CDR3 is built from 15 residues. Per the germline V gene, CDR1 is SGHNT and CDR2 is YYREEE (reference sequence). The CDR3 nucleotides read TGTGCCAGTTACCGGGACACAGACTCTGGAAACACCATATATTTT. Translating gives CASYRDTDSGNTIYF.

This clone occurred a few times. The genes are TRBV6-5 and TRBJ1-1; 8 positions agree with TRBD1. Losses at the gene ends were 6 bases for V and 7 bases for J; bases not matched to a gene: 7. Germline V CDR1 and CDR2: MNHEY, SVGAGI. This CDR3 region has 13 residues. The CDR3 spells CASRTGARGEAFF. CDR3 DNA sequence: TGTGCCAGCAGGACAGGGGCGCGAGGTGAAGCTTTCTTT.

The rearrangement joins TRBV7-9 to TRBJ1-1, with D hard to call. V lost 5 bases to trimming and J lost 9 bases, with 13 bases between them. Germline V gene sequence: CDR1 SEHNR, CDR2 FQNEAQ (reference sequence). This CDR3 comprises 12 residues. The CDR3 loop reads CASSRETRKAFF. The CDR3 DNA reads as TGTGCCAGCAGCCGGGAAACGCGGAAAGCTTTCTTT. Drawing the rest from reference TRBV7-9 and TRBJ1-1, the complete variable domain is DTGVSQNPRHKITKRGQNVTFRCDPISEHNRLYWYRQTLGQGPEFLTYFQNEAQLEKSRLLSDRFSAERPKGSFSTLEIQRTEQGDSAMYLCASSRETRKAFFGQGTRLTVV.

The count of this clone is one. This chain joins TRBV7-8 and TRBJ2-4, with D hard to call. CDR1 is SGHVS, CDR2 FQNEAQ, per germline. The CDR3 runs to 14 residues. Trimming took 4 bases from V and 0 from J, leaving 7 bases between them. The CDR3 is CASSSILAKNIQYF. The CDR3 DNA follows: TGTGCCAGCAGCTCCATACTAGCCAAAAACATTCAGTACTTC.

The rearrangement links TRBV7-9 to TRBJ1-4, with 7 bases matching TRBD1. V lost 5 bases to trimming and J lost 9 bases; unmatched junction nucleotides: 9. From germline, CDR1 is SEHNR and CDR2 FQNEAQ (reference sequence). The CDR3 runs to 14 residues. CDR3 sequence: CASSTGTDTQKLFF. CDR3 DNA sequence: TGTGCCAGCAGCACCGGGACAGATACCCAAAAACTGTTTTTT.

This clone was counted a single time. The genes are TRBV6-1 and TRBJ1-1; the D is unclear. From germline, CDR1 is MNHNS and CDR2 SASEGT. The CDR3 is 13 residues long. Trimming shortened V by 7 bases and J by 3 bases, and 12 bases separated the two germline ends. CDR3 in DNA: TGTGCCAGCACTCTCGCTTCGCACACTGAAGCTTTCTTT. Its translation: CASTLASHTEAFF.

The rearrangement uses TRBV27 and TRBJ2-5, with D maybe TRBD2 (6 bases). Germline-derived CDR1 and CDR2 are MNHEY and SMNVEV (reference sequence). The CDR3 spans 15 residues. CDR3 sequence (DNA): TGTCCCCGCCAGGATAGCGGCCCTAACCAAGAGACCCAGTACTTC. This encodes CPRQDSGPNQETQYF.

The V and J genes are TRBV7-6 and TRBJ2-5, with TRBD2 matching over 9 bases. V gave up 8 bases and J gave up 5 bases; unmatched junction bases: 6. Per the germline V gene, CDR1 is SGHVS and CDR2 is FNYEAQ. There are 13 residues in the CDR3. CDR3 coding DNA: TGTGCCAGCGCCCTAGCGGGAATTGAGACCCAGTACTTC. This translates into CASALAGIETQYF.

In DNA, the CDR3 is TGTGCCAGCAGTGAACCCGCTAGCGGGAGGGGCTCCTACAATGAGCAGTTCTTC. Translating it yields CASSEPASGRGSYNEQFF. This chain joins TRBV25-1 and TRBJ2-1, with 12 positions matching TRBD2. V was clipped by 2 bases and J by 0 bases; unmatched bases: 5. Germline CDR1 reads MGHDK; CDR2 reads SYGVNS. The CDR3 is 18 amino acids. Full variable domain (outside the CDR3, taken from reference TRBV25-1 and TRBJ2-1): EADIYQTPRYLVIGTGKKITLECSQTMGHDKMYWYQQDPGMELHLIHYSYGVNSTEKGDLSSESTVSRIRTEHFPLTLESARPSHTSQYLCASSEPASGRGSYNEQFFGPGTRLTVL.

About this clone itself: Other nucleotide sequences from this sample produce the same CDR3. V gene TRBV6-5 combines with J gene TRBJ2-3, with D uncertain. The CDR3 length is 14 residues. Germline V gene lookup returns CDR1 MNHEY and CDR2 SVGAGI. V was shortened by 6 bases and J by 0 bases, with 10 bases between the two germline ends. The CDR3, as DNA: TGTGCCAGCAGCCTCTCCGCCAGCACAGATACGCAGTATTTT. Its translation: CASSLSASTDTQYF.

The chain joins TRBV27 to TRBJ2-7; D may be TRBD2 (6 bases). The germline gives CDR1 MNHEY, CDR2 SMNVEV (reference sequence). This CDR3 comprises 15 residues. V shed 6 bases and J shed 0 bases, with 15 bases lying between them. The CDR3 DNA follows: TGTGCCAGCAGACAAACAATCGGGGGCTCCTACGAGCAGTACTTC. Protein: CASRQTIGGSYEQYF.

The chain joins TRBV18 to TRBJ2-5; D not certain. Germline V gives CDR1 KGHSH, CDR2 LQKENI. V was trimmed by 0 bases and J by 5 bases, leaving 10 bases between them. CDR3 length: 14 residues. CDR3 residues: CASSPPQRVETQYF. CDR3 nucleotide sequence: TGTGCCAGCTCACCACCGCAGCGAGTGGAGACCCAGTACTTC.

This rearrangement joins TRBV19 to TRBJ1-2; weak D call: TRBD1 (5 bases). This CDR3 region has 17 residues. Trimming stripped 2 bases from V and 8 bases from J, with 24 bases between. Germline V gene sequence: CDR1 LNHDA, CDR2 SQIVND (reference sequence). CDR3 protein: CASSILGKGRNIWGYTF. As DNA, the CDR3 is TGTGCCAGTAGTATATTGGGCAAGGGACGGAATATTTGGGGCTACACCTTC.

The sample holds one count of this clone. The chain combines TRBV6-1 with TRBJ2-1; D unclear. This CDR3 contains 12 residues. Germline assignment: CDR1 MNHNS and CDR2 SASEGT. Trimming left V 0 bases short and J 9 bases short, with 6 bases between. The CDR3 spells CASSEAEFEQFF. The CDR3 DNA follows: TGTGCCAGCAGTGAAGCTGAGTTTGAGCAGTTCTTC.

The chain carries TRBV11-3 and TRBJ2-7, with D possibly being TRBD1 (6 bases). V lost 5 bases to trimming and J lost 3 bases, with 17 bases between them. The CDR3 spans 15 residues. Germline CDR1 SGHNT, CDR2 YENEEA. The CDR3 reads CASSLGGADDYEQYF. Written as DNA, the CDR3 is TGTGCCAGCAGCCTTGGGGGCGCCGACGACTACGAGCAGTACTTC.

This chain joins TRBV28 and TRBJ1-1, with D possibly TRBD1 on 5 matching bases. Germline CDR1 and CDR2: MDHEN and SYDVKM. Trimming took 4 bases from V and 7 from J, leaving 19 bases between them. The CDR3 totals 15 residues. The CDR3 here is CASSSPGWGLSEAFF. The CDR3 region has the DNA TGTGCCAGCAGTTCCCCTGGGTGGGGACTGAGTGAAGCTTTCTTT.

This clone was seen a few times. V gene TRBV6-5 combines with J gene TRBJ1-2, with D perhaps matching TRBD1 (5 bases). Germline CDR1 MNHEY, CDR2 SVGAGI. There are 11 residues in the CDR3. With 6 bases removed from V and 8 bases from J, the gap between germline ends came to 10 bases. The CDR3 protein is CASSPGGGYTF. The DNA for the CDR3 is TGTGCCAGCAGCCCCGGGGGAGGCTACACCTTC.

This clone was seen once. The J gene is TRBJ2-7, the V gene TRBV11-2, with 9 bases matching TRBD2. Germline values: CDR1 SGHAT, CDR2 FQNNGV. The CDR3 runs 15 residues. J lost 4 bases, V lost 1 base, and 5 bases had no gene match. The CDR3 region is CASSLGSGSWYEQYF. CDR3 nucleotides: TGTGCCAGCAGCTTAGGTAGCGGGAGTTGGTACGAGCAGTACTTC.

The chain joins TRBV18 to TRBJ1-3, with D possibly being TRBD1 (5 bases). The CDR3 extends over 15 amino acids. Per germline, CDR1 KGHSH and CDR2 LQKENI. Trimming stripped 6 bases from V and 5 bases from J, with 17 bases between. CDR3 region: CASSRGGDLRNTIYF. The CDR3, as DNA: TGTGCCAGCTCGCGTGGCGGGGACCTCAGAAACACCATATATTTT. The full variable domain, its missing parts supplied by reference TRBV18 and TRBJ1-3, is NAGVMQNPRHLVRRRGQEARLRCSPMKGHSHVYWYRQLPEEGLKFMVYLQKENIIDESGMPKERFSAEFPKEGPSILRIQQVVRGDSAAYFCASSRGGDLRNTIYFGEGSWLTVV.

CDR3 coding DNA: TGTGCCAGCAGTGAACTGGCCCGGGTGGAGGATGAGCAGTTCTTC. Encoded protein: CASSELARVEDEQFF. The chain employs TRBV25-1 and TRBJ2-1; TRBD2 might be the D (5 bases). Germline V gene data show CDR1 as MGHDK and CDR2 as SYGVNS. Trimming took 2 bases from V and 8 from J, leaving 16 bases between them. The CDR3 runs 15 residues.

A word on this clone: Other DNA sequences of this sample code for an identical CDR3. The J gene is TRBJ2-7, the V gene TRBV9; 11 positions agree with TRBD1. After removal of 3 bases from V and 3 bases from J, the junction contained 5 bases not matched to a gene. The CDR3 has 15 residues. Germline loops: CDR1 SGDLS, CDR2 YYNGEE. The CDR3 DNA follows: TGTGCCAGCAGCGCCGGGACAGGGGGTTTCTACGAGCAGTACTTC. Its translation: CASSAGTGGFYEQYF.